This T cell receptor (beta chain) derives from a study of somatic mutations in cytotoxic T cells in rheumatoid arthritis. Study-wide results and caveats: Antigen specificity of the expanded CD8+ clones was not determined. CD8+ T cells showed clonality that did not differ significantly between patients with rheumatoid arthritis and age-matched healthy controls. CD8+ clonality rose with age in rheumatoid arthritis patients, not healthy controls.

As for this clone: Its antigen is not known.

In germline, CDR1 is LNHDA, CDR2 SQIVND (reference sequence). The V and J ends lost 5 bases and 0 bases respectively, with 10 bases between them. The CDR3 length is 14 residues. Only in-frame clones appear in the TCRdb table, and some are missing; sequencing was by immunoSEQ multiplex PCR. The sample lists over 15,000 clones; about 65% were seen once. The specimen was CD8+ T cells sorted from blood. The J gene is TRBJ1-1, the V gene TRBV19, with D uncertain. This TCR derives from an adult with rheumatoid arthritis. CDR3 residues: CASSQSVLNTEAFF. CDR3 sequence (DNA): TGTGCCAGTAGTCAATCGGTTTTGAACACTGAAGCTTTCTTT. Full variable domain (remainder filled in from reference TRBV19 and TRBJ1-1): DGGITQSPKYLFRKEGQNVTLSCEQNLNHDAMYWYRQDPGQGLRLIYYSQIVNDFQKGDIAEGYSVSREKKESFPLTVTSAQKNPTAFYLCASSQSVLNTEAFFGQGTRLTVV.